This TCR beta chain was obtained from a study of T cell repertoires in cytomegalovirus infection. Study at large: Recently described HLA-C-restricted plus well-studied HLA-B-restricted CMV epitopes were used. Indications came from public TCR beta signatures; they pointed to CMV infection and to a matching HLA type. Whole-study results and caveats: HLA-C-restricted CMV-specific TCR beta clonotypes were dominant in the ex vivo response. Totalled public TCR beta family frequency picked out people who carried CMV plus the relevant HLA.

This clonotype showed up many times. What it recognizes is unknown. TCRdb recomputed calls from the reads with MiXCR, one row per CDR3 protein. Among about 340,000 distinct CDR3 sequences, about 27% were seen once, and the ten largest hold 20%. This CDR3 spans 14 amino acids. Trimming left V 6 bases short and J 6 bases short, with 15 bases between. Germline CDR1 and CDR2: MNHNS and SASEGT. V gene TRBV6-1 combines with J gene TRBJ1-5; D unclear. This material consisted of cultured PBMCs, taken from culture after CMV antigen stimulation. This receptor was taken from a human donor in good health (CMV status not recorded). Some clones in this sample may be carry-over from other donors' samples. This CDR3 is CASRQNGGSQPQHF. DNA for the CDR3: TGTGCCAGCAGACAAAATGGAGGGTCTCAGCCCCAGCATTTT.